This T cell receptor beta chain was obtained from a study of breast tumors, draining lymph nodes, adjacent tissues. Germline lookup yields CDR1 SGHRS and CDR2 YFSETQ. The CDR3 sequence is 16 residues long. V lost 3 bases and J lost 1, with 15 bases in between. Samples came from axillary lymph nodes draining the breast cancer. Notes on the study in general: Data fit most tumor T cells coming from lymph node, expanding in tumor.

Many counts were recorded for this clonotype. Its target is unknown. TCRdb independently ran MiXCR on the multiplex PCR reads; one entry per CDR3 protein. The sample shows over 70,000 distinct CDR3 sequences, approximately 30% of them seen only once. The source is a female donor with breast cancer. Some clones in this sample may be carry-over from other donors' samples. This chain connects TRBV5-1 to TRBJ2-3, with D possibly TRBD2 on 6 matching bases. What was sequenced was axillary lymph node tissue. The CDR3: CASSSEGRYGTDTQYF. DNA of the CDR3: TGCGCCAGCAGCTCGGAGGGCAGGTATGGCACAGATACGCAGTATTTT.